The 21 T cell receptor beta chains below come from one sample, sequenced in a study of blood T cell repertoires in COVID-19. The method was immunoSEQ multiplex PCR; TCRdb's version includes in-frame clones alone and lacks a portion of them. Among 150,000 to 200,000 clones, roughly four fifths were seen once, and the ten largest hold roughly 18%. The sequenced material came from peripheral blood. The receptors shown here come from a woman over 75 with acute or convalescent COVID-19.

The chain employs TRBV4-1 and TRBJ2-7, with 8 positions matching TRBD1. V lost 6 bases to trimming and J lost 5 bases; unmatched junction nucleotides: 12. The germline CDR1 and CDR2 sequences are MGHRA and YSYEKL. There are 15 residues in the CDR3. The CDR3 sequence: CASSFSTGGGNEQYF. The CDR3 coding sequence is TGCGCCAGCAGTTTCAGTACAGGGGGAGGCAACGAGCAGTACTTC.

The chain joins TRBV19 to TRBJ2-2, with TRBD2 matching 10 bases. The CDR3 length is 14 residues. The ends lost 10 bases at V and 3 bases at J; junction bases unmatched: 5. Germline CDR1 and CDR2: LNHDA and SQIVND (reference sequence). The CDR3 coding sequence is TGTGCCACCCTGGGACTAGCGTACACCGGGGAGCTGTTTTTT. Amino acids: CATLGLAYTGELFF. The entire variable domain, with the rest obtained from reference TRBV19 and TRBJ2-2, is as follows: DGGITQSPKYLFRKEGQNVTLSCEQNLNHDAMYWYRQDPGQGLRLIYYSQIVNDFQKGDIAEGYSVSREKKESFPLTVTSAQKNPTAFYLCATLGLAYTGELFFGEGSRLTVL.

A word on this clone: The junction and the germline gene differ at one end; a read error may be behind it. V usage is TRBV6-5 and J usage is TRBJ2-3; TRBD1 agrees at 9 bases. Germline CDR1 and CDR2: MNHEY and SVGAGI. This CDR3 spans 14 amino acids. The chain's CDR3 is CASSAQGAGAKGKF. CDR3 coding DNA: TGTGCCAGCAGCGCACAGGGGGCGGGCGCGAAGGGGAAGTTT.

CDR3 region: CASRLSSTNEKLFF. In nucleotides, the CDR3 is TGTGCCAGTAGACTCTCATCAACTAATGAAAAACTGTTTTTT. The V call is TRBV6-5, the J call TRBJ1-4; D remains unclear. This CDR3 comprises 14 residues. Deletions cut 9 bases from V and 0 bases from J, with 11 bases between. The germline gives CDR1 MNHEY, CDR2 SVGAGI.

The DNA for the CDR3 is TGTGCCAGCAGCCACTTGGGACAGGGGGTGAACTATGGCTACACCTTC. This codes for CASSHLGQGVNYGYTF. The chain uses TRBV14 and TRBJ1-2, with TRBD1 matching over 11 bases. The germline V gene has CDR1 SGHDN and CDR2 FVKESK. This CDR3 is built from 16 residues. With V trimmed by 3 bases and J by 2 bases, 5 bases remained unmatched.

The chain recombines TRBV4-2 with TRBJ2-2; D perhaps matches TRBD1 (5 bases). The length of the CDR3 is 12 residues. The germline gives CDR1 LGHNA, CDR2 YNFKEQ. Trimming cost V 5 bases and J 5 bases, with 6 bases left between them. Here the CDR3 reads CASSSGTGELFF. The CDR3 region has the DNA TGTGCCAGCAGCTCAGGGACCGGGGAGCTGTTTTTT.

The chain's CDR3 is CASRAGQGGNTGELFF. The CDR3 region has the DNA TGTGCCAGCAGAGCTGGACAGGGTGGGAACACCGGGGAGCTGTTTTTT. The V gene is TRBV11-1, the J gene TRBJ2-2; 8 bases are a match to TRBD1. The germline gives CDR1 SGHAT, CDR2 FQDESV (reference sequence). With V trimmed by 6 bases and J by 1 base, 7 bases remained unmatched. This CDR3 comprises 16 residues. Supplemented by reference TRBV11-1 and TRBJ2-2, the full variable domain reads EAEVAQSPRYKITEKSQAVAFWCDPISGHATLYWYRQILGQGPELLVQFQDESVVDDSQLPKDRFSAERLKGVDSTLKIQPAELGDSAMYLCASRAGQGGNTGELFFGEGSRLTVL.

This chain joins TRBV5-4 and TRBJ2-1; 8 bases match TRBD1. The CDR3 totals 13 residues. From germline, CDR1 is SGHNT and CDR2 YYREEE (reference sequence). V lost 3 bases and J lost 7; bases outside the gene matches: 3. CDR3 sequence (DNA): TGTGCCAGCAGCTACCACAGGGGGAATGAGCAGTTCTTC. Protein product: CASSYHRGNEQFF.

This CDR3 reads CATSDFKDGGNTQYF. The CDR3 nucleotides read TGTGCCACCAGTGATTTCAAGGACGGGGGAAATACGCAGTATTTT. The chain couples TRBV24-1 to TRBJ2-3; a weak D match, TRBD2 (6 bases). Germline CDR1 and CDR2: KGHDR and SFDVKD. The V end was cut by 1 base, the J end by 7 bases, with 14 bases between. This CDR3 is built from 15 residues.

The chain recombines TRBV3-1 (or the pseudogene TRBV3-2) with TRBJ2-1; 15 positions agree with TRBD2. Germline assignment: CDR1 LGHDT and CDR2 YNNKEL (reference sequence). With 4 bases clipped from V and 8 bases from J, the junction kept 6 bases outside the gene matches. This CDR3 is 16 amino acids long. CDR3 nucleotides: TGTGCCAGCAGCCGCCGGACTAGCGGGGGGGCCGATGAGCAGTTCTTC. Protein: CASSRRTSGGADEQFF.

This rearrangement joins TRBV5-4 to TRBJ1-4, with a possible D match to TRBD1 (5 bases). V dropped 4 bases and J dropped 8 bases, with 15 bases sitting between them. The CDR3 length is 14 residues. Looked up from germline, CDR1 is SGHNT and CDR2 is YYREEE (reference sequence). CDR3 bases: TGTGCCAGCAGCCCCGGGGGGGTCAAGGAAAAACTGTTTTTT. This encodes CASSPGGVKEKLFF.

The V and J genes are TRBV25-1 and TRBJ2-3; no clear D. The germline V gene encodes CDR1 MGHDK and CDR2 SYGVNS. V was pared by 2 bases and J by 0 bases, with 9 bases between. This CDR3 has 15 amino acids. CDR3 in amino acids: CASSEGRFSTDTQYF. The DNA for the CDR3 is TGTGCCAGCAGTGAAGGCCGTTTTAGCACAGATACGCAGTATTTT.

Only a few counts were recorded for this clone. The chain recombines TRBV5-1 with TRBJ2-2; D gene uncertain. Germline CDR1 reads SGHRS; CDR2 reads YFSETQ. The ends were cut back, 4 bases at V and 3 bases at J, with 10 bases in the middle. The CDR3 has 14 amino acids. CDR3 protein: CASSPSPDTGELFF. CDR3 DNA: TGCGCCAGCAGCCCAAGCCCGGACACCGGGGAGCTGTTTTTT.

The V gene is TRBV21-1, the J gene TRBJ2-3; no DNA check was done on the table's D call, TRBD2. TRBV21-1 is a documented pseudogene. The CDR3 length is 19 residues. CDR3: CASSSQGRTSGRVVDTQYF. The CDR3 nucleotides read TGTGCCAGCAGCTCCCAAGGTCGGACTAGCGGGAGAGTAGTAGATACGCAGTATTTT.

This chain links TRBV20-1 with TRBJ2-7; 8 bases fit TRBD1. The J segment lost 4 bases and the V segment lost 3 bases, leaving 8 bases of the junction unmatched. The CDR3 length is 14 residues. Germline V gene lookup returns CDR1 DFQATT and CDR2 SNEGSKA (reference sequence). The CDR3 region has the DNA TGCAGTGCTAGTCAGCCGCAGGGGGCTTACGAGCAGTACTTC. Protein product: CSASQPQGAYEQYF.

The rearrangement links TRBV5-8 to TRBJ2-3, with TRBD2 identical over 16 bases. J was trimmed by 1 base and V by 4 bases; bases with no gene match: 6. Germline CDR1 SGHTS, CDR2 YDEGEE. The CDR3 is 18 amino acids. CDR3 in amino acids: CASSPGLAGGTRTDTQYF. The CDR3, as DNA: TGTGCCAGCAGCCCGGGACTAGCGGGGGGGACGCGCACAGATACGCAGTATTTT. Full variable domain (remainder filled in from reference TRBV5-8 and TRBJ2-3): EAGVTQSPTHLIKTRGQQATLRCSPISGHTSVYWYQQALGLGLQFLLWYDEGEERNRGNFPPRFSGRQFPNYSSELNVNALELEDSALYLCASSPGLAGGTRTDTQYFGPGTRLTVL.

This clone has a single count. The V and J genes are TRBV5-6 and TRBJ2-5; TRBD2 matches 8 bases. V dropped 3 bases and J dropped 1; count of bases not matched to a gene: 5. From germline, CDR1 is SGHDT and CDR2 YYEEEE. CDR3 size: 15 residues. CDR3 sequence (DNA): TGTGCCAGCAGCTGGGCGGGGGGTCTCCAAGAGACCCAGTACTTC. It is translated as CASSWAGGLQETQYF.

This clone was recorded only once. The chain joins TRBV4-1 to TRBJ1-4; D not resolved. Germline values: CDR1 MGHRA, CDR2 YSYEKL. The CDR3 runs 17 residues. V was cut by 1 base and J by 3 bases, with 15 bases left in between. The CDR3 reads CASSQVVPARANEKLFF. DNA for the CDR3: TGCGCCAGCAGCCAAGTGGTACCCGCGAGGGCTAATGAAAAACTGTTTTTT.

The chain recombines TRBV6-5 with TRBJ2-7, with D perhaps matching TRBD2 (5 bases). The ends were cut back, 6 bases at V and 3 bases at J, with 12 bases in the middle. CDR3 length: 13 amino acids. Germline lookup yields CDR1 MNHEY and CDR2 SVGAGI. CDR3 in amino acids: CASSPLLGYEQYF. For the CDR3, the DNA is TGTGCCAGCAGCCCACTACTAGGCTACGAGCAGTACTTC.

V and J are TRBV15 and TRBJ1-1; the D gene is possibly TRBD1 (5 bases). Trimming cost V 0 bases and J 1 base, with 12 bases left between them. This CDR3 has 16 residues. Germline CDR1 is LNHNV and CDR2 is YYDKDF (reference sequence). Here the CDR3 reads CATSREPTGPNTEAFF. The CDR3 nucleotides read TGTGCCACCAGCAGAGAACCCACAGGCCCGAACACTGAAGCTTTCTTT.

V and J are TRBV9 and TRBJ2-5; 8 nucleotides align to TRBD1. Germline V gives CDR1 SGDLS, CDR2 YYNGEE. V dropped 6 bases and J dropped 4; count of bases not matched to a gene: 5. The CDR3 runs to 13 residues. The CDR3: CASNPTGVETQYF. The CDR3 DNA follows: TGTGCCAGCAACCCGACAGGGGTAGAGACCCAGTACTTC.